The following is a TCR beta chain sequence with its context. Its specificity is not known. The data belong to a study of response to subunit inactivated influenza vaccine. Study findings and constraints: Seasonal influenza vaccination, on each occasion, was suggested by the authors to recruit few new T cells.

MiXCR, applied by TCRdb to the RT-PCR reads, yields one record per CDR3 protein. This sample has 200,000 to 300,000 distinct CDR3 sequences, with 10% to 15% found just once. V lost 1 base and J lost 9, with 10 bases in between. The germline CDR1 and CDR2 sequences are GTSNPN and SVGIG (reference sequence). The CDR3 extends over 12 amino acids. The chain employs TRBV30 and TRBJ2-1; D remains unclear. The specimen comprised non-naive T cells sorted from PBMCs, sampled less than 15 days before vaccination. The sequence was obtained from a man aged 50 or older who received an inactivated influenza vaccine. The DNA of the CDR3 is TGTGCCTGGAGTGGAGGAGTGGGTGAGCAGTTCTTC. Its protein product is CAWSGGVGEQFF.